This T cell receptor beta chain was documented in a study of PD-L1 blockade in urothelial cancer. Time point defined: pretreatment peripheral blood. Urothelial carcinoma in patients was locally advanced or metastatic. The germline CDR1 and CDR2 sequences are SGDLS and YYNGEE. The V end lost 0 bases, the J end lost 1 base, and 10 bases lay between the germline ends. The length of the CDR3 is 16 residues. Measured with immunoSEQ multiplex PCR; TCRdb has only the in-frame clones, and not every one. The table shows over 65,000 clones, with 85% to 90% occurring only once. Sample: PBMCs, taken around atezolizumab (anti-PD-L1) treatment. This sequence joins TRBV9 and TRBJ1-4, with TRBD1 as a possible D gene (5 bases). The TCR sequence derives from a man between 65 and 85 years old with urothelial cancer. The CDR3 sequence is CASSVAPTVTNEKLFF. The CDR3 region has the DNA TGTGCCAGCAGCGTAGCCCCGACAGTAACTAATGAAAAACTGTTTTTT.